This paragraph covers one T cell receptor (beta chain) sequence. The antigen is unknown. This sample was taken from a study of cytomegalovirus exposure and HLA in healthy donors. Study as a whole: Of over 300 genotyped donors, roughly 81% clustered with self-reported Caucasian donors. General study results and limits: Analysis was carried out at a later point, and it linked a missense DCLRE1C variant to TCR beta V- and J-gene trimming. The only immune exposure information that was available was CMV serostatus.

CDR1 is SGHTA, CDR2 FQGTGA, per germline. The V end lost 2 bases, the J end lost 4 bases, and 8 bases lay between the germline ends. The length of the CDR3 is 13 residues. The PCR contained 60 Vbeta and 13 Jbeta primers. The protocol was immunoSEQ multiplex PCR, while the TCRdb copy is restricted to in-frame clones and leaves out a portion. The sample has approximately 110,000 clones, less than 85% seen once; the top ten hold 4.1%. Input material: PBMCs. The rearrangement uses TRBV7-3 and TRBJ1-1; D is unclear. The clonotype originates from a woman aged 40 to 50 in good health and CMV-seronegative. Here the CDR3 DNA reads TGTGCCAGCAGCTTAGGCGGCCGCACTGAAGCTTTCTTT. Its protein product is CASSLGGRTEAFF.